This T cell receptor beta chain was sequenced in a study of blood T cell repertoires in COVID-19. The wider study: PBMCs, B-cell-depleted T cells, or T cells provided the cDNA or gDNA that made up the material.

Germline values: CDR1 KGHDR, CDR2 SFDVKD. This CDR3 is 14 amino acids long. V shed 0 bases and J 9 bases; nucleotides not matched to a gene: 3. In the original analysis: Quantification of nucleated cells was approximated via reference gene primer amplification. Libraries were prepared by immunoSEQ multiplex PCR; TCRdb keeps only in-frame clonotypes and omits some of them. V, J and clone size were drawn from that table, and D and trimming were deduced from the DNA. The sample consists of roughly 95,000 clones, 70% to 90% of them appearing once. Sequenced: peripheral blood. The genes are TRBV24-1 and TRBJ2-1; 8 bases are shared with TRBD2. This sequence originates from a man aged 55 to 70 with acute or convalescent COVID-19. For the CDR3, the DNA is TGTGCCACCAGTGATTTGCGGGGGGGGGCTGAGCAGTTCTTC. It specifies CATSDLRGGAEQFF.